This is a list of T cell receptor beta chains from one sample in a study of brain T cells in children with intractable seizures. Using immunoSEQ multiplex PCR, the repertoire was profiled, and TCRdb retains in-frame clones only, with some absent. This table holds some 80,000 clones, around nine tenths found once. The material was peripheral blood, obtained at surgery. The receptors originated from a girl aged 2 to 10 with Rasmussen encephalitis and intractable seizures. Each CDR3 is given with its conserved first and last residue. The order of the fields is V gene, D gene, J gene, CDR3 protein, CDR3 DNA. D genes are given only for firm matches.

TRBV19	TRBD1	TRBJ1-1	CASSRQGGSMNTEAFF	TGTGCCAGTAGCCGACAGGGGGGATCCATGAACACTGAAGCTTTCTTT
TRBV3-1/TRBV3-2	NA	TRBJ1-5	CASSQDPNQPQHF	TGTGCCAGCAGCCAAGATCCCAATCAGCCCCAGCATTTT
TRBV6-5	NA	TRBJ2-7	CASTGVSYEQYF	TGTGCCAGCACGGGAGTCTCCTACGAGCAGTACTTC
TRBV2	TRBD1	TRBJ2-1	CASSGQGIYNEQFF	TGTGCCAGCAGCGGACAGGGTATCTACAATGAGCAGTTCTTC
TRBV18	TRBD2	TRBJ2-3	CASSRLYGLAASTDTQYF	TGTGCCAGCTCAAGACTCTACGGACTAGCGGCTAGCACAGATACGCAGTATTTT
TRBV2	NA	TRBJ1-4	CASSEDQGLREKLFF	TGTGCCAGCAGTGAAGATCAGGGTTTGAGGGAAAAACTGTTTTTT
TRBV28	NA	TRBJ1-6	CASSLWLGSAGSPLHF	TGTGCCAGCAGTTTATGGCTAGGAAGTGCCGGTTCACCCCTCCACTTT
TRBV12-3/TRBV12-4	NA	TRBJ2-1	CASSRTYNEQFF	TGTGCCAGCAGTCGGACCTACAATGAGCAGTTCTTC
TRBV5-1	TRBD1	TRBJ2-7	CASSLGQGKFGKSSYEQYF	TGCGCCAGCAGCTTGGGACAGGGGAAGTTCGGAAAGAGCTCCTACGAGCAGTACTTC
TRBV12-3/TRBV12-4	NA	TRBJ2-7	CASSLTQAYEQYF	TGTGCCAGCAGTTTGACGCAAGCCTACGAGCAGTACTTC